The clone carrying this TCR beta chain has only one observation. The sample belongs to a study of CD8+ T cells in alopecia areata. In the study overall: Patients received oral tofacitinib, 5 to 10 mg twice daily, for moderate-to-severe alopecia areata.

Extracted RNA was reverse transcribed into cDNA, the sequencing template. The protocol was immunoSEQ multiplex PCR, while the TCRdb copy is restricted to in-frame clones and leaves out a portion. Of 150,000 or so clones listed, roughly 44% are singletons. Germline trimming cut 1 base from V and 3 bases from J; bases unmatched to any gene: 1. Germline V gene lookup returns CDR1 MGHRA and CDR2 YSYEKL. The CDR3 totals 14 residues. The sequence was obtained from a human donor with alopecia areata. The V call is TRBV4-1, the J call TRBJ2-7; 9 nucleotides match TRBD2. Material for sequencing was CD4+ T cells sorted from blood. Here the CDR3 reads CASSQGLADYEQYF. CDR3 coding DNA: TGCGCCAGCAGCCAAGGACTAGCGGACTACGAGCAGTACTTC.